These 15 T cell receptor beta chains came from one sample sequenced in a study of cytomegalovirus exposure and HLA in healthy donors. Primers included in the PCR were 60 Vbeta and 13 Jbeta primers. TCRdb's copy holds only in-frame clones and misses some; the assay was immunoSEQ multiplex PCR. The sample holds under 200,000 clones, approximately 77% seen once. The specimen was PBMCs. All receptors derive from a male donor in good health and CMV-seropositive.

The chain couples TRBV12-5 to TRBJ2-5; 7 nucleotides match TRBD2. CDR1 is LGHNT, CDR2 FRNRAP, per germline. This CDR3 has 14 amino acids. With V trimmed by 5 bases and J by 5 bases, 8 bases remained unmatched. The CDR3 here is CASGTDAGRETQYF. The CDR3 coding sequence is TGTGCTAGTGGTACCGACGCCGGGAGGGAGACCCAGTACTTC.

The chain has TRBV6-1 and TRBJ2-1; 7 nucleotides match TRBD2. The CDR3 covers 15 residues. V gave up 0 bases and J gave up 9 bases; unmatched junction bases: 8. Per the germline V gene, CDR1 is MNHNS and CDR2 is SASEGT. The CDR3 nucleotides are TGTGCCAGCAGTGAAGCGCAGGGCAGGGAGGGTGAGCAGTTCTTC. Its protein product is CASSEAQGREGEQFF.

This rearrangement joins TRBV6-5 to TRBJ2-5, with a weak D call TRBD2 (5 bases). The CDR3 runs 14 residues. Germline V CDR1 and CDR2: MNHEY, SVGAGI. Trimming left V 4 bases short and J 4 bases short, with 13 bases between. CDR3 protein: CASSLMEVGETQYF. Here the CDR3 DNA reads TGTGCCAGCAGTTTAATGGAGGTGGGAGAGACCCAGTACTTC.

This clone was seen a single time. The sample holds other DNA sequences that translate to the same CDR3. V gene TRBV19 combines with J gene TRBJ1-5; the match to TRBD1 covers 8 bases. This CDR3 has 14 residues. V was clipped by 0 bases and J by 6 bases; unmatched bases: 1. The germline CDR1 and CDR2 sequences are LNHDA and SQIVND (reference sequence). The CDR3 DNA reads as TGTGCCAGTAGTATAGACAGGGGGCGTCAGCCCCAGCATTTT. Translation: CASSIDRGRQPQHF.

The chain has TRBV5-1 and TRBJ1-5, with D maybe TRBD1 (5 bases). Trimming shortened V by 5 bases and J by 0 bases, and 15 bases separated the two germline ends. The CDR3 is 16 amino acids. Germline values: CDR1 SGHRS, CDR2 YFSETQ. In nucleotides, the CDR3 is TGCGCCAGCAGGTCGACAGATATGGATAGCAATCAGCCCCAGCATTTT. Its protein product is CASRSTDMDSNQPQHF.

The rearrangement links TRBV10-3 to TRBJ2-1; a possible D gene is TRBD1 (5 bases). CDR3 size: 13 residues. The V gene's germline CDR1 is ENHRY and CDR2 SYGVKD. Between the trimmed V and J ends, which lost 4 bases and 8 bases, there was a span of 12 bases. DNA for the CDR3: TGTGCCATCAGTGGACCCATGACAGATGAGCAGTTCTTC. This sequence encodes CAISGPMTDEQFF.

This clone occurred once. V gene TRBV11-3 combines with J gene TRBJ2-3; weak D call: TRBD2 (5 bases). The CDR3 runs 16 residues. V was clipped by 0 bases and J by 2 bases, with 12 bases between them. CDR1 is SGHNT and CDR2 is YENEEA in the germline V gene. CDR3 nucleotides: TGTGCCAGCAGCTTAGATTTCGGGGAAGACACAGATACGCAGTATTTT. It codes for CASSLDFGEDTDTQYF.

This clone was seen only a few times. J is TRBJ1-2 and V is TRBV30, with D perhaps matching TRBD1 (5 bases). The germline V gene has CDR1 GTSNPN and CDR2 SVGIG (reference sequence). V gave up 3 bases and J gave up 8 bases, with 13 bases separating them. The CDR3 runs to 12 residues. CDR3 region: CAWRWGGKGYTF. The CDR3 DNA is TGTGCCTGGAGGTGGGGGGGTAAAGGCTACACCTTC.

The chain links TRBV6-4 to TRBJ2-3, with TRBD2 matching 10 bases. The germline gives CDR1 MRHNA, CDR2 SNTAGT. The CDR3 is 15 amino acids. V trimming: 5 bases; J trimming: 3 bases; junction bases outside the gene matches: 5. This CDR3 reads CASSTEAGGTDTQYF. The CDR3 region has the DNA TGTGCCAGCAGTACCGAAGCGGGGGGGACAGATACGCAGTATTTT.

V and J are TRBV5-1 and TRBJ2-1, with 13 bases fitting TRBD2. J gave up 0 bases and V 4 bases, and 7 bases lay outside the gene matches. Germline CDR1 SGHRS, CDR2 YFSETQ. This CDR3 spans 18 amino acids. The CDR3: CASSPGLAGDSSYNEQFF. DNA of the CDR3: TGCGCCAGCAGCCCCGGACTAGCGGGGGATAGCTCCTACAATGAGCAGTTCTTC.

This clone was picked up one time. The J gene is TRBJ2-3, the V gene TRBV9; 9 bases map to TRBD2. This CDR3 has 17 amino acids. Germline V gene data show CDR1 as SGDLS and CDR2 as YYNGEE. Losses at the gene ends were 3 bases for V and 2 bases for J; bases not matched to a gene: 10. The CDR3 protein is CASSAHPLAGITDTQYF. CDR3 DNA sequence: TGTGCCAGCAGCGCCCACCCCCTAGCGGGAATCACAGATACGCAGTATTTT.

J is TRBJ1-6 and V is TRBV7-2; D perhaps matches TRBD1 (6 bases). Per the germline V gene, CDR1 is SGHTA and CDR2 is FQGNSA. This CDR3 is 15 amino acids long. V lost 2 bases to trimming and J lost 5 bases, with 10 bases between them. The CDR3: CASSLSRTDNSPLHF. CDR3 nucleotides: TGTGCCAGCAGCTTATCTAGGACAGATAATTCACCCCTCCACTTT.

V usage is TRBV21-1 and J usage is TRBJ1-1; TRBD1, as called in the table, went unchecked against the DNA. TRBV21-1 is a pseudogene. The CDR3 covers 13 residues. The CDR3 region has the DNA TGTGCCAGCAGCGGTTCACAAAATCTTGAAGCTTTCTTT. The encoded protein is CASSGSQNLEAFF.

This chain links TRBV2 with TRBJ2-3, with a tentative D call TRBD1 (6 bases). Per germline, CDR1 SNHLY and CDR2 FYNNEI. The CDR3 runs to 15 residues. Trimming removed 6 bases from V and 0 bases from J, with 13 bases in between. DNA of the CDR3: TGTGCCAGCAGCCAGGGGCTATCTAGCACAGATACGCAGTATTTT. It yields the protein CASSQGLSSTDTQYF.

The J gene is TRBJ2-5, the V gene TRBV13; 8 bases line up with TRBD2. The DNA end favors TRBJ2-7, so the J call may be wrong. The CDR3 length is 16 residues. Germline V gene data show CDR1 as PRHDT and CDR2 as FYEKMQ (reference sequence). DNA for the CDR3: TGTGCCAGCAGCTTAGTATACGGGACTAGCTCCTACGAGCAGTACTTC. Translation: CASSLVYGTSSYEQYF.